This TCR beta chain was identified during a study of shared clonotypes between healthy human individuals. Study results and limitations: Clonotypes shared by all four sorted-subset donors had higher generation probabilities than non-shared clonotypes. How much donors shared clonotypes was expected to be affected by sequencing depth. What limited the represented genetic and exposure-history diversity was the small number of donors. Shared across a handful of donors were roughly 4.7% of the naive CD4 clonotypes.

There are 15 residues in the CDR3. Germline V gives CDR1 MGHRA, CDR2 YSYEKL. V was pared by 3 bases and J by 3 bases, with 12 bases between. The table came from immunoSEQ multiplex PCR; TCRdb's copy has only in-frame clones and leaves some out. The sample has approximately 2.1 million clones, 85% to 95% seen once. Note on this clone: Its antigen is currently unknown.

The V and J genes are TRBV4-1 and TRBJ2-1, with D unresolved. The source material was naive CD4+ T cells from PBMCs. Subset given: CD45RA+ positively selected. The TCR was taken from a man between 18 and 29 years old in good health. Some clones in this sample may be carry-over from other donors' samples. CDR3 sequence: CASSQQNSIYNEQFF. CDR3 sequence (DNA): TGCGCCAGCAGCCAGCAGAATAGTATCTACAATGAGCAGTTCTTC.